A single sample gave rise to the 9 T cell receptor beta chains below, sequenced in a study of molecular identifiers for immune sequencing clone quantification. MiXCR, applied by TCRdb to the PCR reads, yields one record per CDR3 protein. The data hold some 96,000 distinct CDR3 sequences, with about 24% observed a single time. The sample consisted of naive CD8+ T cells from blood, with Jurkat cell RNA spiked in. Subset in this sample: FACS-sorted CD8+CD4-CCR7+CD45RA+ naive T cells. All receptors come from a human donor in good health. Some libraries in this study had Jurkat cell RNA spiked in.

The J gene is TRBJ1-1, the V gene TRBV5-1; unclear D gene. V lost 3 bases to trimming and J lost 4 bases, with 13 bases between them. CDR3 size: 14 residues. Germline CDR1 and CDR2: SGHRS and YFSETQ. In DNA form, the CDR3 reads TGCGCCAGCAGCTACGTTGGGCCTCGCACTGAAGCTTTCTTT. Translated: CASSYVGPRTEAFF. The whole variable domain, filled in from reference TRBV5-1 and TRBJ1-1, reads KAGVTQTPRYLIKTRGQQVTLSCSPISGHRSVSWYQQTPGQGLQFLFEYFSETQRNKGNFPGRFSGRQFSNSRSEMNVSTLELGDSALYLCASSYVGPRTEAFFGQGTRLTVV.

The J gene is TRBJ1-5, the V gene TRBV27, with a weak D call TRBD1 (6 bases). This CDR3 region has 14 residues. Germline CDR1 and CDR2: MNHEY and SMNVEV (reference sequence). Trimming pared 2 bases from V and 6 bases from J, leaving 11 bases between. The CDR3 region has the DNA TGTGCCAGCAGTTTAACCGGGACACTTCAGCCCCAGCATTTT. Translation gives CASSLTGTLQPQHF.

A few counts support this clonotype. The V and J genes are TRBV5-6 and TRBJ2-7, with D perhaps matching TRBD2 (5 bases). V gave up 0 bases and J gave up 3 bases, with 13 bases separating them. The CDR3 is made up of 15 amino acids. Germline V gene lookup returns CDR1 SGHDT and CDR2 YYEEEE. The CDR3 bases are TGTGCCAGCAGCTTGGGTGCGGGCCTCAACTACGAGCAGTACTTC. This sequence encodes CASSLGAGLNYEQYF.

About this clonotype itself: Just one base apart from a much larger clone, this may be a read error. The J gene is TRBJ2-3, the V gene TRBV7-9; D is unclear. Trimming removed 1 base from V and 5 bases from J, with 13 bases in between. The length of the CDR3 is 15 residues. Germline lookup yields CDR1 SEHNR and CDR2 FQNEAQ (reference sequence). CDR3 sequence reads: CASSLVQPVLDTQYF. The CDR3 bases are TGTGCCAGCAGCTTAGTACAGCCTGTATTAGATACGCAGTATTTT.

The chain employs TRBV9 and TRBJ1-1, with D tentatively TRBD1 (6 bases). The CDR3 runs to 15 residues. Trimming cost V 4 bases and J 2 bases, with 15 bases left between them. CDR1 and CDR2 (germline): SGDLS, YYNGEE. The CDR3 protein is CASSPEGGKNTEAFF. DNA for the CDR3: TGTGCCAGCAGCCCTGAGGGGGGAAAAAACACTGAAGCTTTCTTT.

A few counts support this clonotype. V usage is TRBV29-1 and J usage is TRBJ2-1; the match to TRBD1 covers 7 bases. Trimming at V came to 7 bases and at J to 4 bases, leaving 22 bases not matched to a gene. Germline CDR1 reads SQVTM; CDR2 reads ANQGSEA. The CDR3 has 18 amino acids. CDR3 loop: CSAGPVIRTGGRYNEQFF. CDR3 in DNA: TGCAGCGCCGGACCCGTGATTAGGACAGGCGGGCGATACAATGAGCAGTTCTTC.

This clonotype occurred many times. The CDR3 DNA reads as TGCGCCAGCAGCTTGTCTTTAGGGGACCAAGAGACCCAGTACTTC. Its protein product is CASSLSLGDQETQYF. The chain employs TRBV5-1 and TRBJ2-5; D is perhaps TRBD1 (5 bases). Germline CDR1 SGHRS, CDR2 YFSETQ. V was cut by 1 base and J by 0 bases, with 10 bases left in between. This CDR3 is built from 15 residues.

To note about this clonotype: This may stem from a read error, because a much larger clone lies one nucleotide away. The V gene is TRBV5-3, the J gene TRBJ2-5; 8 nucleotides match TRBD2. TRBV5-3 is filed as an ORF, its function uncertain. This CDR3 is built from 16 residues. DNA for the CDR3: TGTGCCAGCAGCTTGGCTAGCGGGCAAAGATTAGAGGCCCAGTACTTC. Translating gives CASSLASGQRLEAQYF.

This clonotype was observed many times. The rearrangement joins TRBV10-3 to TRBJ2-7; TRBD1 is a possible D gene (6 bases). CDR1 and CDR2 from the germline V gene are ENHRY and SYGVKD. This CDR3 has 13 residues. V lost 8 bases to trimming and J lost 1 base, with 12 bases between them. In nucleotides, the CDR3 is TGTGCCATCGCAGGGACATCATCCTACGAGCAGTACTTC. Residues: CAIAGTSSYEQYF.